One TCR beta chain is described in this entry. What it binds is unknown. The data were obtained in a study of shared clonotypes between healthy human individuals. The authors loaded 200 ng DNA, 25,000 to 30,000 T cell genomes, into sorted-subset replicate PCRs. Produced via immunoSEQ multiplex PCR; TCRdb's table is partial and in-frame only. The data hold fewer than 2.5 million clones, with over 85% observed a single time. Study conclusions and caveats: Unshared clonotypes carried lower generation probabilities than those common to all four donors. Large depth notwithstanding, sorted-subset sequencing proved incomplete by rarefaction.

Input material: naive CD4+ T cells from PBMCs. As for subset: CD45RA+ positively selected. The clonotype originates from a man aged 18 to 29 in good health. Some clones in this sample may be carry-over from other donors' samples.

This CDR3 reads CASSQDGLEQFF. The CDR3 DNA is TGTGCCAGCAGCCAAGATGGCCTTGAGCAGTTCTTC. The chain joins TRBV4-2 to TRBJ2-1; D is unresolved. The CDR3 totals 12 residues. Germline values: CDR1 LGHNA, CDR2 YNFKEQ. V lost 0 bases to trimming and J lost 9 bases, with 6 bases between them.